This T cell receptor (beta chain) was observed in a study of blood T cell repertoires in COVID-19. The wider study: COVID-19 samples collected from the United States, Italy and Spain covered acute and convalescent phases. The cDNA or gDNA used as material had been derived from T cells, B-cell-depleted T cells, or PBMCs.

In the case of this clone: Germline and junction disagree at one end, which may indicate a read error.

Germline V gene sequence: CDR1 KGHDR, CDR2 SFDVKD. This CDR3 has 14 amino acids. Original analysis: Reference gene primer amplification yielded estimated nucleated cell counts. Produced via immunoSEQ multiplex PCR; TCRdb's table is partial and in-frame only. The V and J calls and clone size come from that table; D and trimming were worked out from the DNA. Among around 180,000 clones listed, approximately 86% were seen once. The V and J genes are TRBV24-1 and TRBJ2-3; D might be TRBD2 (7 bases). The receptor was derived from an elderly man with COVID-19, enrolled during active disease. The specimen was peripheral blood. In nucleotides, the CDR3 is TGTGCCACCTGCCAGGGAGGGGACACAAATACGCAGTATTTT. Translating gives CATCQGGDTNTQYF.